This TCR beta chain is drawn from a study of T cell responses to AZD1222 COVID-19 vaccine. Whole-study findings and limits: Spike-wide coverage was observed for vaccine-associated CD4 TCRs, with dominant responses at 160-218 and 743-854. An increase in Spike-specific TCR breadth and depth was observed after two AZD1222 doses. Most donors were white British, females outnumbered males, and clonal diversity was possibly underestimated.

The CDR3 is made up of 13 amino acids. The germline V gene encodes CDR1 GTSNPN and CDR2 SVGIG (reference sequence). With 4 bases removed from V and 6 bases from J, the gap between germline ends came to 15 bases. Produced via immunoSEQ multiplex PCR; TCRdb's table is partial and in-frame only. The sample consists of around 88,000 clones, about nine tenths of them appearing once. As to this clone: Its antigen is undetermined.

This sequence joins TRBV30 and TRBJ1-1, with D perhaps TRBD1 (6 bases). The sequenced sample was peripheral blood, obtained on day 0 of MenACWY control vaccination. This clonotype was sampled from an adult in good health. CDR3 sequence: CAWIKQGFAEAFF. CDR3 bases: TGTGCCTGGATAAAACAGGGCTTCGCTGAAGCTTTCTTT.